Each of the 2 T cell receptor beta chains below was sequenced from the same sample in a study of T cell responses to AZD1222 COVID-19 vaccine listed by TCRdb under 2021. Taken with the paper, the label for time point translates to: baseline before first vaccination. Library preparation employed the immunoSEQ multiplex PCR assay. TCRdb stores this immuneACCESS table with in-frame sequences only. Part of the clones is absent; in the studies checked, under half of the shortfall reflects unresolved V genes, and no reason is known for the rest. This sample lists approximately 110,000 clones; approximately 90% were detected once. Clones ranked in the top ten supply roughly 5.3% of the sample. Sequenced here: peripheral blood, sampled on day 0 of AZD1222 vaccination. The receptor source for this set is an adult in good health.

The rearrangement links TRBV5-4 to TRBJ2-2; D possibly matches TRBD1 or TRBD2 (5 bases each). Between the trimmed V and J ends, which lost 10 bases and 0 bases, there was a span of 13 bases. CDR3 size: 14 residues. Germline assignment: CDR1 SGHNT and CDR2 YYREEE (reference sequence). The DNA of the CDR3 is TGTGCCCCCTCTTCGGGGCCGAACACCGGGGAGCTGTTTTTT. Translating gives CAPSSGPNTGELFF.

The CDR3 sequence: CASSYASGPQHF. The CDR3 DNA reads as TGTGCCAGCAGCTACGCTAGTGGGCCCCAGCATTTT. This sequence joins TRBV5-5 and TRBJ1-5; D not certain. The CDR3 spans 12 residues. Looked up from germline, CDR1 is SGHKS and CDR2 is YYEKEE (reference sequence). Trimming pared 3 bases from V and 9 bases from J, leaving 10 bases between.